One T cell receptor (beta chain) is described in this entry. The assay was immunoSEQ multiplex PCR, and TCRdb's table has in-frame clones only and misses some. The sample yields 150,000 to 200,000 clones, approximately 89% seen once. This sample is part of a study of T cell responses to AZD1222 COVID-19 vaccine. Overall study: Second-dose intervals of approximately 4 or approximately 12 weeks were pooled.

Germline V gene sequence: CDR1 SGDLS, CDR2 YYNGEE. The germline V and J ends were trimmed by 4 bases and 3 bases, with 17 bases remaining between them. The CDR3 totals 16 residues. The V call is TRBV9, the J call TRBJ1-3; perhaps TRBD1 as D (6 bases). The TCR sequence derives from an adult in good health. Here the sequenced sample was peripheral blood, taken on day 0 of AZD1222 vaccination. The CDR3: CASSTLQGLNGNTIYF. The CDR3 nucleotides are TGTGCCAGCAGCACCCTACAGGGATTAAATGGAAACACCATATATTTT.